This T cell receptor beta chain was sequenced in a study of OX40 agonist ivuxolimab in advanced cancers. Turning to the overall study: Ivuxolimab was an agonistic, fully human IgG2 monoclonal antibody directed against OX40 (CD134), a costimulatory receptor. Patients were allowed to have had prior anti-PD-1, anti-PD-L1 or anti-CTLA-4 therapy, and approximately 41% of the dose-escalation patients had previously received checkpoint inhibitors. The dose-escalation cohort was about 87% male with a mean age of 60 years, ranging from about 23 to 85. Intravenous ivuxolimab was administered to patients every 2 weeks at six dose levels: 0.01, 0.1, 0.3, 1.5, 3 and 10 mg/kg. Partial responses occurred in three dose-escalation patients: two with cutaneous melanoma and one with hepatocellular carcinoma. The purpose of peripheral TCRbeta sequencing was to test whether ivuxolimab changed TCR sequence diversity and led to clonal T-cell expansion. Of the approximately 54 dose-escalation patients, hepatocellular carcinoma was present in 19, melanoma in around 15, renal cell carcinoma in 9 and head and neck cancer in 9. The paper reports the monotherapy dose-escalation portion (N = 52 patients) of the phase I ivuxolimab trial.

Patients with autoimmune disease history or receiving systemic immunosuppression were excluded from the trial. Peripheral blood for TCR sequencing was collected from all dose cohorts at baseline, on cycle 4 day 1, and on cycle 7 day 1. Samples were obtained from an open-label, multicenter, first-in-human phase I dose-escalation trial of ivuxolimab. The trial enrolled adults with locally advanced or metastatic head and neck squamous cell, hepatocellular, melanoma or renal cell carcinoma. Before TCR sequencing, CD4+ T cells and CD8+ T cells from peripheral blood were sorted into separate populations. Genomic DNA was isolated from the sorted cells so that the TCRbeta CDR3 region could be sequenced. The immunoSEQ Assay was used for sequencing of TCRbeta CDR3 regions. What TCRdb holds here is the immuneACCESS table cut down to in-frame rearrangements. Part of the clones is not present; checked against another copy, under half of the missing clones reflect an unresolved V gene, and the others are unexplained. For this sample the table gives fewer than 75,000 clones, of which around 88% were detected only once. Approximately 0.61% of the sample rests with the top ten.

Broad study findings and their caveats: Clonal expansion of both CD4+ and CD8+ blood T cells was observed from baseline to week 6 at doses 0.1 to 3.0 mg/kg. After ivuxolimab, CD8+ T cells had more expanded clones than CD4+ T cells on average. Low levels of normalized T-cell clonal expansion were also seen in some patients who did not respond. Antigen specificity was not determined for the clonally expanded peripheral T cells. In the 0.1-3.0 mg/kg groups, partial responders had among the lowest normalized peripheral clonal expansion, particularly in CD8+ T cells.

As to this clone: Its specific antigen is unknown. No qualities accompany the bases; no much larger clone lies one base away. Other DNA variants within this sample encode the same CDR3.

This sequence was found in an adult with an advanced solid tumor such as melanoma, head and neck, liver or kidney cancer. The input for sequencing was CD4+ or CD8+ T cells sorted from blood, taken in a trial of the OX40 agonist ivuxolimab.

This receptor has the CDR3 CASSLVAGSAYEQYF. The bases are TGTGCCAGCAGTTTAGTGGCAGGCTCGGCCTACGAGCAGTACTTC. The chain employs TRBV27 and TRBJ2-7; too little of a D gene remains to name it. The CDR3 holds 15 amino acids from the cysteine to the phenylalanine. The entry retains the CDR3 DNA only, 45 bases that are in frame from base 1. Relative to germline, V is 2 bases shorter and J is 2 bases shorter, with 13 bases between their ends. The germline V gene (reference sequence) sets CDR1 to MNHEY and CDR2 to SMNVEV.